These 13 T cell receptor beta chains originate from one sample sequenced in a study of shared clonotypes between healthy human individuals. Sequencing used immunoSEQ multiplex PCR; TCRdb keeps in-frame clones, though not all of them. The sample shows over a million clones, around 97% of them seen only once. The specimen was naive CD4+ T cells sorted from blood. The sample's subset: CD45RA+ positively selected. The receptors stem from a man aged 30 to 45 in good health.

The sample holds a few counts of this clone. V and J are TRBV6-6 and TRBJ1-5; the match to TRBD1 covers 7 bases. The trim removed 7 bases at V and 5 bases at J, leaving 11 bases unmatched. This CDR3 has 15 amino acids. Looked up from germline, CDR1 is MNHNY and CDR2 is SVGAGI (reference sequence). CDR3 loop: CASKNPGTAHQPQHF. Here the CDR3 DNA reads TGTGCCAGCAAAAACCCCGGGACAGCACATCAGCCCCAGCATTTT.

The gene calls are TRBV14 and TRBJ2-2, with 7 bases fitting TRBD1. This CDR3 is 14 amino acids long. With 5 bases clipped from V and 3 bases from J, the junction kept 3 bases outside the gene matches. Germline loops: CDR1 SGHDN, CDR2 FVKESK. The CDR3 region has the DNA TGTGCCAGCAGCAACAGGGGACACACCGGGGAGCTGTTTTTT. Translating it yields CASSNRGHTGELFF.

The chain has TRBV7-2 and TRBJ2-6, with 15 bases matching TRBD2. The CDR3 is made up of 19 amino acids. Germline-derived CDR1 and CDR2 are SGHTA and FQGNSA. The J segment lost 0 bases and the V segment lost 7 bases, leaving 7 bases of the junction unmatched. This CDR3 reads CASTSGLAGGPSGANVLTF. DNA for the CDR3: TGTGCCAGCACCTCGGGACTAGCGGGAGGACCCTCTGGGGCCAACGTCCTGACTTTC.

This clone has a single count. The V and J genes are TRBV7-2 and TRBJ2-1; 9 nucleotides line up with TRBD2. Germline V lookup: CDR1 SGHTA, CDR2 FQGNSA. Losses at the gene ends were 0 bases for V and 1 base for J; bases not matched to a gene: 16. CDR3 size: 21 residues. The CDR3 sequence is CASSLAGTEISGSESYNEQFF. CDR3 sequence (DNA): TGTGCCAGCAGCTTAGCCGGGACAGAGATTAGCGGGAGCGAGTCCTACAATGAGCAGTTCTTC.

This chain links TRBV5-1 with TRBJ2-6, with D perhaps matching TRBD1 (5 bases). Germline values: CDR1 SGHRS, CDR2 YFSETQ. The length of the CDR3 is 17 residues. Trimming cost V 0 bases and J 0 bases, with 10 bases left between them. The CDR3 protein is CASSLGRAPSGANVLTF. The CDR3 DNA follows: TGCGCCAGCAGCTTGGGCAGGGCCCCCTCTGGGGCCAACGTCCTGACTTTC.

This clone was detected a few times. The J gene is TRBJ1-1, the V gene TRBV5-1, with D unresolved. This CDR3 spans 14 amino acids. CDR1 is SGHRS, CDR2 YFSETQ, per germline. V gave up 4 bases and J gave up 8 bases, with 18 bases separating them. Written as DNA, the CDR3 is TGCGCCAGCAGCCCACTCTCGACACGGCGGGAAGCTTTCTTT. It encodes CASSPLSTRREAFF.

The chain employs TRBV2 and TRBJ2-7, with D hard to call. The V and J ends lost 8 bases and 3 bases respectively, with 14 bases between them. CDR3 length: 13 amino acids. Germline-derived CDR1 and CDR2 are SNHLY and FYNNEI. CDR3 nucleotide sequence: TGTGCCAGCGAACCCCTTGGTGGCTACGAGCAGTACTTC. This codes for CASEPLGGYEQYF.

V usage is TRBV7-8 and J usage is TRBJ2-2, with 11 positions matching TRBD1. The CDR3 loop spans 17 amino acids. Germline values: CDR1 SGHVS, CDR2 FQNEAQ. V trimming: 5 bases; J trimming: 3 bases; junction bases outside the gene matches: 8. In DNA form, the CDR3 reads TGTGCCAGCAGCAAACTACCGGGACAGGGGGACACCGGGGAGCTGTTTTTT. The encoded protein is CASSKLPGQGDTGELFF.

The CDR3 coding sequence is TGTGCCACCAGCAGGGAACAGGGGGGCCCTGAAGCTTTCTTT. Protein product: CATSREQGGPEAFF. The chain links TRBV15 to TRBJ1-1; 8 nucleotides align to TRBD1. The ends lost 3 bases at V and 6 bases at J; junction bases unmatched: 6. The V gene's germline CDR1 is LNHNV and CDR2 YYDKDF (reference sequence). The CDR3 totals 14 residues.

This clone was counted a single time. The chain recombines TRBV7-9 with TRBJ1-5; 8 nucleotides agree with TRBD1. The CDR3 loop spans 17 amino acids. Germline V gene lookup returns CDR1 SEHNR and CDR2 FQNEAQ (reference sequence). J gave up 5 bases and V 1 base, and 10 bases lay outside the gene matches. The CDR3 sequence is CASSLGDRIGFDQPQHF. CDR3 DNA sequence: TGTGCCAGCAGCTTAGGGGACAGGATAGGCTTTGATCAGCCCCAGCATTTT.

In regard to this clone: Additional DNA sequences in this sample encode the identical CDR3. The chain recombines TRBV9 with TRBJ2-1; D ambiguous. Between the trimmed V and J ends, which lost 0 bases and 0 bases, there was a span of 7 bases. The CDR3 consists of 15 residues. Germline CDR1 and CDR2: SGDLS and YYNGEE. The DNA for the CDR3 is TGTGCCAGCAGCGTAGCTACCCGCTCCTACAATGAGCAGTTCTTC. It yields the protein CASSVATRSYNEQFF.

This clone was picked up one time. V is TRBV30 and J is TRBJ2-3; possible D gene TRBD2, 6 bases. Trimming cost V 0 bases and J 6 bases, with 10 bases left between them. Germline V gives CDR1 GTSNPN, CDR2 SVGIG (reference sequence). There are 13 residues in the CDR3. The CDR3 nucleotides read TGTGCCTGGAGTGTCGGGGGAATGGATACGCAGTATTTT. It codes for CAWSVGGMDTQYF. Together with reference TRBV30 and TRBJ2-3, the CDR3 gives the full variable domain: SQTIHQWPATLVQPVGSPLSLECTVEGTSNPNLYWYRQAAGRGLQLLFYSVGIGQISSEVPQNLSASRPQDRQFILSSKKLLLSDSGFYLCAWSVGGMDTQYFGPGTRLTVL.

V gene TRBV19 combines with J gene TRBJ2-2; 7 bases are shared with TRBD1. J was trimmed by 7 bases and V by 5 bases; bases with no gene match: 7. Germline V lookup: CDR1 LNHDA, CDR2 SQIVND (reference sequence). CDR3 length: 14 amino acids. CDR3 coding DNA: TGTGCCAGTAGTCCGGGACAGTGGGGCGGGGAGCTGTTTTTT. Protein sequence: CASSPGQWGGELFF.